The rows below give T cell receptor beta chains drawn from one sample of a study of T cell responses to AZD1222 COVID-19 vaccine. Profiling relied on immunoSEQ multiplex PCR, and the TCRdb table lists in-frame clones only, not all of them. The sample consists of hundreds of thousands of clones, approximately 94% of them appearing once. The source was peripheral blood, collected on day 0 of MenACWY control vaccination. These receptors came from an adult in good health. The conserved cysteine and the conserved F or W are not part of the CDR3 here. A D gene is named only where the DNA matches it firmly. Rows may omit the clone size; those that give it use once, few, many or a size class.

TRBV7-2	.	.	ASSLEAGLKYNEQF
TRBV7-2	.	.	ASSLATYGYT
TRBV5-4	.	.	ASSLAAGLTSGANVLT
TRBV5-1	.	.	ASKAGSSNTEAF
TRBV5-5	.	.	ASSGWGRALNEKLF
TRBV3-1/TRBV3-2	.	.	ASSQPWDTTEAF
TRBV19	.	TRBD1	ATQGGEAKNIQY
TRBV6-5	.	.	ASSYGRTGNTIY
TRBV7-9	.	.	ASSLPSGGSYEQY
TRBV6-2/TRBV6-3	.	TRBD1	ASSYVTGGKPQH
TRBV7-9	.	TRBD2	ASSLVLAGDTQY
TRBV4-1	.	.	ASSQEPYPLISGNTIY
TRBV23-1	.	TRBD2	ASSPLITSGHYNEQF
TRBV7-2	.	.	ASSLYPGGRLSTDTQY
TRBV20-1	.	.	SASGGETYEQY
TRBV19	.	TRBD1	ASRPGTGGSGELF
TRBV20-1	.	.	SASTADYGPVQETQY
TRBV27	.	TRBD2	ASSFEGPRLANTDTQY
TRBV28	once	TRBD2	ASSLQRGVPYNEQF
TRBV6-2/TRBV6-3	.	.	ASSMLRGSTEAF
TRBV18	.	TRBD2	ASSPQAGALETQY
TRBV2	.	.	AGSGGSYNEQF
TRBV6-5	.	TRBD1	ASSPGGGNTIY
TRBV7-2	.	TRBD1	ASSSQQGWGKLF
TRBV5-5	.	.	ASSTTTGNTEAF
TRBV25-1	.	.	ASSDSVSGNTIY
TRBV19	.	.	ASSTTASPGPYEQY
TRBV4-3	.	.	ASSHVGSSSYEQY
TRBV6-2/TRBV6-3	.	.	ASSPDRGLKYNEQF
TRBV5-8	.	.	ASTKTYRGGNTGELF
TRBV10-3	.	.	AISESGPPRTPLH
TRBV27	.	.	ASSGAYTSRSPLH
TRBV29-1	.	.	SAPALRGYGYT
TRBV28	once	.	ASNPARSGTF
TRBV27	.	.	ASSPRGYGYT
TRBV21-1	once	.	ASSRPCNQPQH
TRBV19	.	.	ASGDRELLF
TRBV4-3	.	.	ASSQEGTYNSPLH
TRBV12-3/TRBV12-4	.	.	ASSFGNQPQH
TRBV5-6	.	TRBD1	ASSLQGGPQH
TRBV19	.	.	ASRGPNKNIQY
TRBV12-3/TRBV12-4	.	.	ASGVNYGYT
TRBV27	.	TRBD1	ASSTRDSSSYGYT
TRBV5-4	.	TRBD2	ASSRPLATSGGGNEQF
TRBV15	.	TRBD2	ATSRGGGETVGELF
TRBV11-1	once	.	ASSFGGSSYNEQF
TRBV5-4	.	TRBD2	ASSSVGGDNEQF
TRBV5-1	.	.	ASSSQPGGNTEAF
TRBV30	.	TRBD1	AWARDRSYNSPLH
TRBV28	.	TRBD1	ASSLTGSDEQF
TRBV3-1/TRBV3-2	.	.	ASSQPNTGQWVAF